These 2 T cell receptor beta chains were sequenced from one sample in a study of identical twins. TCRdb processed the 5' RACE reads anew with MiXCR; each CDR3 protein has one entry. Among 200,000 to 300,000 distinct CDR3 sequences listed, about 7% were seen once. These data were also reused for a study on yellow fever vaccine responses in identical twins.

Sequencing was performed on memory (CD45RO+) T cells sorted from blood. All receptors derive from a woman between 18 and 30 years old in good health.

This chain links TRBV5-6 with TRBJ1-2; 12 bases are shared with TRBD1. Trimming removed 2 bases from V and 4 bases from J; junction bases left unmatched: 6. This CDR3 is 16 amino acids long. CDR1 is SGHDT, CDR2 YYEEEE, per germline. CDR3 protein: CASSFRDRGQSYGYTF. The DNA for the CDR3 is TGTGCCAGCAGCTTCCGGGACAGGGGGCAGAGCTATGGCTACACCTTC.

The genes are TRBV5-6 and TRBJ2-5, with D uncertain. This CDR3 has 14 residues. Germline V gene lookup returns CDR1 SGHDT and CDR2 YYEEEE. Trimming removed 4 bases at V and 1 base at J, with 11 bases between. The CDR3 is CASSPGPFQETQYF. The CDR3 region has the DNA TGTGCCAGCAGCCCTGGACCATTCCAAGAGACCCAGTACTTC.